This entry describes one T cell receptor (beta chain). Its cognate antigen is unknown. The data derive from a study of T-cell reconstitution after alpha-beta-depleted transplantation in children. Whole-study findings and limits: Roughly two months post-transplant, alpha-beta T cells reportedly originated from several hundred graft clones that had expanded.

A library of TCRbeta sequences, prepared with unique molecular identifiers, was generated. TCRdb ran MiXCR on the PCR reads and lists one entry per CDR3 protein. The data hold about 400,000 distinct CDR3 sequences, with 15% to 20% observed a single time. Looked up from germline, CDR1 is SEHNR and CDR2 is FQNEAQ (reference sequence). With 1 base clipped from V and 3 bases from J, the junction kept 9 bases outside the gene matches. CDR3 length equals 17 residues. The specimen comprised PBMCs, mostly from graft donor cells, sampled 360 days after TCRalphabeta/CD19-depleted stem cell transplant. The receptor's source is a boy under two years old who had a stem cell transplant for Wiskott-Aldrich syndrome, so the T cells may come from the graft donor. The chain has TRBV7-9 and TRBJ2-1; 7 bases match TRBD1. The CDR3 DNA reads as TGTGCCAGCAGCTTAGGGACCGGGACAGCGTTCTACAATGAGCAGTTCTTC. Its protein product is CASSLGTGTAFYNEQFF.